The 21 T cell receptor beta chains presented below share a single source sample, sequenced in a study of siplizumab effects on memory and regulatory T cells. The table came from immunoSEQ multiplex PCR; TCRdb's copy has only in-frame clones and leaves some out. The table lists 60,000 to 80,000 clones, roughly 85% of them singletons. Input material: memory CD4+ T cells sorted from blood. These receptor sequences come from a human donor in good health.

The chain employs TRBV6-1 and TRBJ2-1; no definite D call. This CDR3 has 18 residues. Between the trimmed V and J ends, which lost 2 bases and 0 bases, there was a span of 17 bases. The germline V gene has CDR1 MNHNS and CDR2 SASEGT. CDR3 coding DNA: TGTGCCAGCAGTGAATCTCATCCCAGAGGAAGCTCCTACAATGAGCAGTTCTTC. This gives the protein CASSESHPRGSSYNEQFF.

This chain links TRBV29-1 with TRBJ1-1; D call uncertain. Germline V gene data show CDR1 as SQVTM and CDR2 as ANQGSEA. This CDR3 spans 11 amino acids. V gave up 7 bases and J gave up 5 bases, with 11 bases separating them. CDR3 nucleotides: TGCAGCGCCGCCCGAGGTACTGAAGCTTTCTTT. This gives the protein CSAARGTEAFF.

V usage is TRBV19 and J usage is TRBJ2-3; a possible D gene is TRBD2 (6 bases). Germline loops: CDR1 LNHDA, CDR2 SQIVND (reference sequence). The V end lost 6 bases, the J end lost 4 bases, and 14 bases lay between the germline ends. The CDR3 is 14 amino acids. The CDR3 sequence: CASRIYWGADTQYF. CDR3 DNA: TGTGCCAGTAGAATATATTGGGGGGCAGATACGCAGTATTTT.

This chain uses TRBV11-2 with TRBJ2-5, with D perhaps TRBD1 (6 bases). Trimming left V 1 base short and J 11 bases short, with 11 bases between. Looked up from germline, CDR1 is SGHAT and CDR2 is FQNNGV. The CDR3 is 12 amino acids. This CDR3 reads CASSLAGEEQYF. In DNA form, the CDR3 reads TGTGCCAGCAGCTTAGCAGGGGAAGAGCAGTACTTC.

This rearrangement joins TRBV5-1 to TRBJ1-6; D call uncertain. V lost 2 bases and J 0 bases, leaving 3 bases between the germline ends. This CDR3 is built from 14 residues. Germline loops: CDR1 SGHRS, CDR2 YFSETQ. CDR3 nucleotide sequence: TGCGCCAGCAGCTTTTACTCCTATAATTCACCCCTCCACTTT. It specifies CASSFYSYNSPLHF.

This chain joins TRBV2 and TRBJ1-5; a weak D match, TRBD1 (6 bases). The germline gives CDR1 SNHLY, CDR2 FYNNEI. This CDR3 has 15 amino acids. Trimming cost V 5 bases and J 5 bases, with 16 bases left between them. CDR3 DNA: TGTGCCAGCAGTCTAAGGGGGGTCTCGGATCAGCCCCAGCATTTT. Encoded protein: CASSLRGVSDQPQHF.

The chain links TRBV7-2 to TRBJ2-3; no clear D gene. V lost 5 bases and J lost 4, with 10 bases in between. Looked up from germline, CDR1 is SGHTA and CDR2 is FQGNSA. The CDR3 is made up of 13 amino acids. The CDR3 nucleotides read TGTGCCAGCAGCCTGGGCTTGGCAGATACGCAGTATTTT. It encodes CASSLGLADTQYF.

This clone was seen only a few times. The chain employs TRBV4-2 and TRBJ1-2, with a possible D match to TRBD1 (5 bases). This CDR3 is 16 amino acids long. CDR1 is LGHNA, CDR2 YNFKEQ, per germline. Trimming removed 3 bases from V and 4 bases from J, with 18 bases in between. The CDR3 protein is CASSHGPEGSTYGYTF. The CDR3 DNA reads as TGTGCCAGCAGCCATGGACCAGAGGGGTCTACCTATGGCTACACCTTC.

V usage is TRBV6-6 and J usage is TRBJ1-1; a possible D gene is TRBD1 (5 bases). Germline loops: CDR1 MNHNY, CDR2 SVGAGI (reference sequence). Between the trimmed V and J ends, which lost 0 bases and 7 bases, there was a span of 9 bases. The CDR3 has 13 amino acids. CDR3 in amino acids: CASSYSTALEAFF. CDR3 bases: TGTGCCAGCAGTTACTCGACAGCCCTTGAAGCTTTCTTT.

The CDR3 loop reads CASSVATGGSSTDTQYF. As DNA, the CDR3 is TGTGCCAGCAGCGTAGCTACTGGGGGGTCGAGCACAGATACGCAGTATTTT. The genes are TRBV9 and TRBJ2-3; maybe TRBD2 (6 bases). The CDR3 is made up of 17 amino acids. V was clipped by 0 bases and J by 0 bases, with 14 bases between them. CDR1 and CDR2 (germline): SGDLS, YYNGEE.

This clone has only one observation. This chain connects TRBV18 to TRBJ2-2, with D maybe TRBD1 (6 bases). The CDR3 has 16 amino acids. Trimming removed 4 bases from V and 0 bases from J, with 12 bases in between. The V gene's germline CDR1 is KGHSH and CDR2 LQKENI. The CDR3 region has the DNA TGTGCCAGCTCACTTAATGGGGGCTCGAACACCGGGGAGCTGTTTTTT. It specifies CASSLNGGSNTGELFF.

In DNA form, the CDR3 reads TGTGCCAGCAGTGAATCGGAGGCAAACTATGGCTACACCTTC. Protein sequence: CASSESEANYGYTF. This chain connects TRBV2 to TRBJ1-2; D is ambiguous. Trimming pared 2 bases from V and 2 bases from J, leaving 9 bases between. This CDR3 contains 14 residues. Germline-derived CDR1 and CDR2 are SNHLY and FYNNEI.

This sequence joins TRBV30 and TRBJ1-2, with D maybe TRBD1 (5 bases). The CDR3 is made up of 12 amino acids. From germline, CDR1 is GTSNPN and CDR2 SVGIG (reference sequence). The V end lost 2 bases, the J end lost 8 bases, and 12 bases lay between the germline ends. The DNA for the CDR3 is TGTGCCTGGAGTTACGGGGCCTGGGGCTACACCTTC. This codes for CAWSYGAWGYTF. Full variable domain (rest looked up from reference TRBV30 and TRBJ1-2): SQTIHQWPATLVQPVGSPLSLECTVEGTSNPNLYWYRQAAGRGLQLLFYSVGIGQISSEVPQNLSASRPQDRQFILSSKKLLLSDSGFYLCAWSYGAWGYTFGSGTRLTVV.

In its sample, this clone was seen once. This sequence joins TRBV29-1 and TRBJ2-7, with D tentatively TRBD1 (6 bases). V was pared by 6 bases and J by 0 bases, with 15 bases between. This CDR3 contains 14 residues. Germline V gene sequence: CDR1 SQVTM, CDR2 ANQGSEA. Here the CDR3 reads CSVGGQSSSYEQYF. CDR3 nucleotides: TGCAGCGTCGGAGGACAGTCTAGCTCCTACGAGCAGTACTTC.

V gene TRBV25-1 combines with J gene TRBJ1-6; 8 nucleotides match TRBD1. The CDR3 has 15 residues. CDR1 and CDR2 (germline): MGHDK, SYGVNS. V shed 1 base, J shed 7 bases, and the junction held 3 bases outside the gene matches. The CDR3 reads CASSESRQGNSPLHF. The CDR3 DNA reads TGTGCCAGCAGTGAATCTCGACAGGGGAATTCACCCCTCCACTTT.

The chain has TRBV11-3 and TRBJ1-1; no clear D gene. V lost 5 bases and J lost 4, with 11 bases in between. The CDR3 sequence is 13 residues long. CDR1 is SGHNT, CDR2 YENEEA, per germline. CDR3 DNA sequence: TGTGCCAGCAGCCCTATCGGCCGCACTGAAGCTTTCTTT. It yields the protein CASSPIGRTEAFF.

CDR3 in DNA: TGCGCCAGCAGGGTGGGCAACGAGCAGTACTTC. Encoded protein: CASRVGNEQYF. This chain connects TRBV5-1 to TRBJ2-7; no clear D gene. The CDR3 totals 11 residues. V gave up 5 bases and J gave up 5 bases, with 8 bases separating them. Germline V gene lookup returns CDR1 SGHRS and CDR2 YFSETQ.

The J gene is TRBJ1-2, the V gene TRBV6-5; the D gene is possibly TRBD1 (5 bases). The length of the CDR3 is 15 residues. Germline loops: CDR1 MNHEY, CDR2 SVGAGI. V dropped 6 bases and J dropped 2 bases, with 16 bases sitting between them. The CDR3 is CASSKRGDANYGYTF. The CDR3 DNA is TGTGCCAGCAGCAAAAGAGGGGATGCGAACTATGGCTACACCTTC.

The gene calls are TRBV7-9 and TRBJ2-5; unclear D gene. Between the trimmed V and J ends, which lost 5 bases and 5 bases, there was a span of 12 bases. This CDR3 has 13 amino acids. Per the germline V gene, CDR1 is SEHNR and CDR2 is FQNEAQ (reference sequence). The CDR3 protein is CASSQGFRETQYF. The CDR3 DNA sequence: TGTGCCAGCAGCCAAGGATTTAGGGAGACCCAGTACTTC.

This clone was seen only a few times. The rearrangement uses TRBV6-1 and TRBJ2-5; 8 positions agree with TRBD1. V lost 6 bases and J lost 5; bases outside the gene matches: 5. The CDR3 loop spans 13 amino acids. Per the germline V gene, CDR1 is MNHNS and CDR2 is SASEGT. CDR3 DNA: TGTGCCAGCAGGGACAGGGCAGGCGAGACCCAGTACTTC. This sequence encodes CASRDRAGETQYF.

This sequence joins TRBV5-1 and TRBJ2-5; D unresolved. The CDR3 spans 15 residues. CDR1 and CDR2 from the germline V gene are SGHRS and YFSETQ. V was clipped by 0 bases and J by 5 bases, with 14 bases between them. CDR3 DNA sequence: TGCGCCAGCAGCTTGGCACAGCCAATTGAGGAGACCCAGTACTTC. It is translated as CASSLAQPIEETQYF.